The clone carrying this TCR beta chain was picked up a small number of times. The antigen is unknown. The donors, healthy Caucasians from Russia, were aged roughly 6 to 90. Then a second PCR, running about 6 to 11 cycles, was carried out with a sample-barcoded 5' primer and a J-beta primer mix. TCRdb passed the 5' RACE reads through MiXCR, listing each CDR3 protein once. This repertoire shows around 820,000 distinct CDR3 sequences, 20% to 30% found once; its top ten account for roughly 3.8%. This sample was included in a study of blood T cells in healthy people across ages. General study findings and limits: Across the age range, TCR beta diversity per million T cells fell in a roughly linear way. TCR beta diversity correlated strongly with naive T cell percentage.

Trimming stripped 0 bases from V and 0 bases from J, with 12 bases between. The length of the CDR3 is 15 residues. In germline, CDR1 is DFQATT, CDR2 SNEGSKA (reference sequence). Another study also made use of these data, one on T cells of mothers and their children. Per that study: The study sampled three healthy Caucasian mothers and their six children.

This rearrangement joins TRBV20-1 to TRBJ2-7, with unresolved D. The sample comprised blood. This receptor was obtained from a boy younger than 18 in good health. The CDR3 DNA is TGCAGTGCTAGAGACTCCCCAGGACGCTCCTACGAGCAGTACTTC. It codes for CSARDSPGRSYEQYF.